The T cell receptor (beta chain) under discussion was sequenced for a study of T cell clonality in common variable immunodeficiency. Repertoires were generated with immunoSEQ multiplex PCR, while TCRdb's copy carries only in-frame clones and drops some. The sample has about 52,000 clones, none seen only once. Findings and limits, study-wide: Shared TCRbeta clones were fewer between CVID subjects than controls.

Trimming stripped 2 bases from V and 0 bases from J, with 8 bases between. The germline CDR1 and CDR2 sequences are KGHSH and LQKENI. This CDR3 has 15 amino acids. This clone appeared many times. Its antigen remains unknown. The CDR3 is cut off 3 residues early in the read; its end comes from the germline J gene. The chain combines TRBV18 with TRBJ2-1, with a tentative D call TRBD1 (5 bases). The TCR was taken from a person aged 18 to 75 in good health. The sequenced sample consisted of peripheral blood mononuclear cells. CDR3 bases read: TGTGCCAGCTCACCAGGACAAAGCTCCTACAATGAG. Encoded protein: CASSPGQSSYNE. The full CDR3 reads CASSPGQSSYNEQFF.